The clone carrying this T cell receptor (beta chain) is medium-sized within its sample. The antigen remains undetermined. Cultured CD4+ T-cell DNA underwent Oncomine TCR Beta short-read sequencing. Using the QIAamp micro DNA kit, genomic DNA was extracted from the CD4+ T cells that had been cultured. TCRdb re-derived calls from the PCR reads in MiXCR, one entry per CDR3 protein. The repertoire consists of several thousand distinct CDR3 sequences, with 36% occurring once and the leading ten covering 20% to 25%. The data originate from a study of vaccination and CD4 T cells after COVID-19. At the level of the study: Timing of post-vaccine sample collection was a median about 72 days after dose two, with a range of 14 to 241. For control cultures, the treatment was a CEFX pool, an HIV-1 Nef pool, or no peptide.

Treatment in this sample: 10-day PBMC culture with coronavirus spike peptide pools or control peptides (ViraFEST assay). CD4+ T-cell collection from the unexposed donor predated the COVID-19 pandemic (2011-2018). In the ViraFEST assay, peptide-pool expansion preceded TCR sequencing of expanded clonotypes. The CDR3 is 15 amino acids. V dropped 0 bases and J dropped 4 bases, with 12 bases sitting between them. The germline V gene has CDR1 SGHTA and CDR2 FQGNSA. Findings and limits, study-wide: Spike mono-reactivity was found in 304 of 307 vaccine-specific clones from convalescent patients.

The receptor's source is a human donor in good health. V is TRBV7-2 and J is TRBJ1-2; no clear D. The sample taken for sequencing was CD4+ T cells from blood, cultured in vitro. CDR3 amino acids: CASSLARRSTYGYTF. The CDR3 nucleotides read TGTGCCAGCAGCTTAGCCAGGCGGTCGACCTATGGCTACACCTTC.